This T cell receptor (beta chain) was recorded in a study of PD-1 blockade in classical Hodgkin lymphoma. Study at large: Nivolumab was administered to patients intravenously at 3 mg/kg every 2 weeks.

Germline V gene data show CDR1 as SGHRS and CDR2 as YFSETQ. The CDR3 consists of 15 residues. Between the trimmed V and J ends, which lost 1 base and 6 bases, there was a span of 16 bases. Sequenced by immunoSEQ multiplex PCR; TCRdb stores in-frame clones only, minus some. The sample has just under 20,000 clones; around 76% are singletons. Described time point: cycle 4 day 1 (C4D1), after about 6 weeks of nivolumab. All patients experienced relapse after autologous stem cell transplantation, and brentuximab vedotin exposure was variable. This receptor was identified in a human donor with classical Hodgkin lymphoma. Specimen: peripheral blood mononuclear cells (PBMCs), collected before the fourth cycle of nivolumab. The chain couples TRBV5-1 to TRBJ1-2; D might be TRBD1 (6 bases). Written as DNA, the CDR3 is TGCGCCAGCAGCTTGACCGGCAGGCGGGACAATGGCTACACCTTC. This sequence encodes CASSLTGRRDNGYTF.